The 27 T cell receptor beta chains presented below share a single source sample, sequenced in a study of OX40 agonist ivuxolimab in advanced cancers. Assay used: immunoSEQ multiplex PCR; TCRdb lists only in-frame clones, some missing. Found here are approximately 48,000 clones, approximately 87% of them singletons; the top ten hold 10%. This specimen consisted of CD4+ or CD8+ T cells sorted from blood, obtained in a trial of the OX40 agonist ivuxolimab. These TCRs come from an adult with an advanced solid tumor such as melanoma, head and neck, liver or kidney cancer.

The chain has TRBV18 and TRBJ2-3; D may be TRBD2 (6 bases). The CDR3 has 13 amino acids. In germline, CDR1 is KGHSH, CDR2 LQKENI. V was cut by 3 bases and J by 4 bases, with 8 bases left in between. CDR3 protein: CASSPGSPDTQYF. The CDR3 coding sequence is TGTGCCAGCTCACCCGGGAGTCCAGATACGCAGTATTTT.

The chain recombines TRBV6-6 with TRBJ1-1, with a weak D call TRBD1 (6 bases). The V gene's germline CDR1 is MNHNY and CDR2 SVGAGI (reference sequence). The CDR3 runs 15 residues. The V and J ends lost 0 bases and 1 base respectively, with 9 bases between them. The CDR3 DNA reads as TGTGCCAGCAGTTACTCTAACAGGGCGAACACTGAAGCTTTCTTT. Translated, it gives CASSYSNRANTEAFF.

Within the sample, this clone is medium-sized. The chain joins TRBV28 to TRBJ1-1; D possibly corresponds to TRBD1 (5 bases). Trimming removed 5 bases from V and 0 bases from J, with 16 bases in between. CDR1 is MDHEN and CDR2 is SYDVKM in the germline V gene. CDR3 length equals 16 residues. The CDR3 is CASSPLGTAMNTEAFF. CDR3 sequence (DNA): TGTGCCAGCAGTCCCTTGGGGACCGCGATGAACACTGAAGCTTTCTTT.

V and J are TRBV6-5 and TRBJ2-5, with 14 bases matching TRBD2. V dropped 4 bases and J dropped 4; count of bases not matched to a gene: 5. Germline V gives CDR1 MNHEY, CDR2 SVGAGI. This CDR3 region has 16 residues. The CDR3 DNA follows: TGTGCCAGCAGTTGGGGGACTAGCGGGAGCCCAGAGACCCAGTACTTC. It specifies CASSWGTSGSPETQYF.

This chain connects TRBV16 to TRBJ1-1, with 8 bases that match TRBD1. CDR1 is KGHSY and CDR2 is FQNENV in the germline V gene. Trimming removed 3 bases from V and 4 bases from J; junction bases left unmatched: 4. The CDR3 covers 14 residues. CDR3 protein: CASSHTGTGTEAFF. The CDR3 DNA reads as TGTGCCAGCAGCCATACCGGGACAGGCACTGAAGCTTTCTTT.

The rearrangement joins TRBV19 to TRBJ2-1; D uncertain. The length of the CDR3 is 13 residues. The ends were cut back, 10 bases at V and 4 bases at J, with 14 bases in the middle. CDR1 and CDR2 from the germline V gene are LNHDA and SQIVND (reference sequence). The CDR3: CATNSEFYNEQFF. The CDR3 nucleotides read TGTGCCACGAATTCAGAGTTTTACAATGAGCAGTTCTTC. Based on the CDR3 plus reference TRBV19 and TRBJ2-1, the full variable domain is DGGITQSPKYLFRKEGQNVTLSCEQNLNHDAMYWYRQDPGQGLRLIYYSQIVNDFQKGDIAEGYSVSREKKESFPLTVTSAQKNPTAFYLCATNSEFYNEQFFGPGTRLTVL.

The rearrangement links TRBV30 to TRBJ1-2; D unresolved. The CDR3 is 14 amino acids. The germline V gene has CDR1 GTSNPN and CDR2 SVGIG (reference sequence). V was cut by 0 bases and J by 10 bases, with 18 bases left in between. The CDR3 nucleotides read TGTGCCTGGAGTGTATATGGCGAGACCTTGGACTACACCTTC. The encoded protein is CAWSVYGETLDYTF.

V and J are TRBV19 and TRBJ2-5, with 15 bases matching TRBD2. The CDR3 is made up of 15 amino acids. The V gene end was trimmed by 5 bases and the J gene end by 3 bases; junction bases not matched to a gene: 1. Germline V CDR1 and CDR2: LNHDA, SQIVND (reference sequence). The CDR3 reads CASSGLAGGKETQYF. The CDR3 DNA follows: TGTGCCAGTAGTGGACTAGCGGGGGGGAAAGAGACCCAGTACTTC.

This clone was seen a few times. The chain joins TRBV10-3 to TRBJ1-2; D perhaps matches TRBD1 (5 bases). Germline-derived CDR1 and CDR2 are ENHRY and SYGVKD. Trimming shortened V by 8 bases and J by 7 bases, and 14 bases separated the two germline ends. The CDR3 is 12 amino acids. The CDR3 bases are TGTGCCATCGACCCTTCAGGGTCTGGCTACACCTTC. Protein: CAIDPSGSGYTF.

The V call is TRBV25-1, the J call TRBJ1-4; 9 bases are shared with TRBD1. The germline CDR1 and CDR2 sequences are MGHDK and SYGVNS. The V and J ends lost 5 bases and 8 bases, in that order; junction bases with no gene match: 9. The CDR3 is made up of 15 amino acids. CDR3 loop: CASSSLDRGWEKLFF. The CDR3 DNA follows: TGTGCCAGCAGTTCTTTGGACAGGGGATGGGAAAAACTGTTTTTT.

The genes are TRBV18 and TRBJ1-1; D remains ambiguous. The CDR3 has 15 residues. Trimming pared 0 bases from V and 1 base from J, leaving 9 bases between. Germline V CDR1 and CDR2: KGHSH, LQKENI. The CDR3 sequence: CASSPPWMKNTEAFF. Written as DNA, the CDR3 is TGTGCCAGCTCACCACCTTGGATGAAGAACACTGAAGCTTTCTTT.

The V call is TRBV14, the J call TRBJ1-1, with D maybe TRBD1 (5 bases). This CDR3 comprises 15 residues. Germline-derived CDR1 and CDR2 are SGHDN and FVKESK. V lost 1 base to trimming and J lost 4 bases, with 13 bases between them. The CDR3 bases are TGTGCCAGCAGCCAAGCAAGCAGGGTCGGCACTGAAGCTTTCTTT. Its translation: CASSQASRVGTEAFF.

The chain employs TRBV9 and TRBJ2-3; D not resolved. Trimming removed 7 bases from V and 6 bases from J, with 18 bases in between. CDR1 SGDLS and CDR2 YYNGEE come from the germline V gene. The CDR3 length is 14 residues. CDR3 sequence reads: CASQSLGSEDTQYF. CDR3 DNA sequence: TGTGCCAGCCAATCCTTAGGGTCTGAGGATACGCAGTATTTT.

The genes are TRBV25-1 and TRBJ2-5, with unresolved D. CDR3 size: 13 residues. The V gene lost 3 bases and the J gene lost 4 bases, with 9 bases spanning the gap. Germline V gene sequence: CDR1 MGHDK, CDR2 SYGVNS. CDR3: CASSEGSLETQYF. The CDR3 nucleotides are TGTGCCAGCAGTGAGGGATCCTTAGAGACCCAGTACTTC.

The chain uses TRBV9 and TRBJ2-5, with 7 bases identical to TRBD1. J was trimmed by 5 bases and V by 0 bases; bases with no gene match: 7. The CDR3 consists of 15 residues. The germline gives CDR1 SGDLS, CDR2 YYNGEE. CDR3 nucleotides: TGTGCCAGCAGCGTAGCTACAGGGGCTGCGGAGACCCAGTACTTC. This codes for CASSVATGAAETQYF. The full variable domain, rest sourced from reference TRBV9 and TRBJ2-5, is DSGVTQTPKHLITATGQRVTLRCSPRSGDLSVYWYQQSLDQGLQFLIQYYNGEERAKGNILERFSAQQFPDLHSELNLSSLELGDSALYFCASSVATGAAETQYFGPGTRLLVL.

V gene TRBV6-5 combines with J gene TRBJ2-7; D not certain. The germline CDR1 and CDR2 sequences are MNHEY and SVGAGI. V was shortened by 2 bases and J by 1 base, with 9 bases between the two germline ends. This CDR3 is 14 amino acids long. The CDR3 region is CASSYGSLSYEQYF. CDR3 coding DNA: TGTGCCAGCAGTTACGGTTCGCTTTCCTACGAGCAGTACTTC.

This chain links TRBV29-1 with TRBJ2-7; TRBD1 matches at 11 bases. Unmatched junction bases numbered 10, after V lost 6 bases and J lost 3 bases. The CDR3 has 15 residues. Germline loops: CDR1 SQVTM, CDR2 ANQGSEA. This chain's CDR3 is CSVNPGTGGYYEQYF. In DNA, the CDR3 is TGCAGCGTCAACCCCGGGACAGGGGGATACTACGAGCAGTACTTC.

The chain employs TRBV6-4 and TRBJ2-1, with D perhaps TRBD1 or TRBD2 (5 bases each). Trimming left V 6 bases short and J 5 bases short, with 11 bases between. CDR3 length equals 13 residues. Per the germline V gene, CDR1 is MRHNA and CDR2 is SNTAGT. The CDR3 DNA reads as TGTGCCAGCAGGAGGGACGACGACAATGAGCAGTTCTTC. Amino acid sequence: CASRRDDDNEQFF.

The chain links TRBV6-5 to TRBJ1-5; no clear D. Germline CDR1 MNHEY, CDR2 SVGAGI. Trimming stripped 5 bases from V and 2 bases from J, with 7 bases between. The CDR3 loop spans 13 amino acids. CDR3 sequence: CASSDLGNQPQHF. CDR3 coding DNA: TGTGCCAGCAGTGACCTGGGCAATCAGCCCCAGCATTTT.

This chain connects TRBV5-4 to TRBJ1-2; 8 positions match TRBD1. This CDR3 has 15 amino acids. V shed 7 bases, J shed 4 bases, and the junction held 12 bases outside the gene matches. Germline V gene sequence: CDR1 SGHNT, CDR2 YYREEE (reference sequence). CDR3 residues: CASSLDGQGPYGYTF. CDR3 bases: TGTGCCAGCTCCCTTGATGGACAGGGCCCCTATGGCTACACCTTC.

V and J are TRBV29-1 and TRBJ1-1; D unresolved. Trimming pared 4 bases from V and 1 base from J, leaving 13 bases between. The CDR3 runs to 14 residues. The V gene's germline CDR1 is SQVTM and CDR2 ANQGSEA. The CDR3 region is CSVVSTQRNTEAFF. In DNA, the CDR3 is TGCAGCGTTGTATCGACACAGAGGAACACTGAAGCTTTCTTT.

The chain uses TRBV7-2 and TRBJ1-2; TRBD1 matches at 9 bases. The germline V gene encodes CDR1 SGHTA and CDR2 FQGNSA. After removal of 6 bases from V and 3 bases from J, the junction contained 5 bases not matched to a gene. There are 14 residues in the CDR3. This CDR3 reads CASRRRQGDYGYTF. For the CDR3, the DNA is TGTGCCAGCAGAAGACGACAGGGGGACTATGGCTACACCTTC.

This chain links TRBV27 with TRBJ1-3, with a tentative D call TRBD1 (5 bases). CDR3 length: 17 residues. The V and J ends lost 2 bases and 0 bases respectively, with 14 bases between them. Germline CDR1 and CDR2: MNHEY and SMNVEV (reference sequence). CDR3 sequence reads: CASSLGGDLSSGNTIYF. In DNA, the CDR3 is TGTGCCAGCAGTTTAGGGGGGGACCTTAGCTCTGGAAACACCATATATTTT.

The chain employs TRBV29-1 and TRBJ2-7, with TRBD1 matching 7 bases. Germline lookup yields CDR1 SQVTM and CDR2 ANQGSEA. This CDR3 contains 13 residues. Losses at the gene ends were 3 bases for V and 3 bases for J; bases not matched to a gene: 5. CDR3 coding DNA: TGCAGCGTTGAGACCCCAGGGGGCTACGAGCAGTACTTC. Protein product: CSVETPGGYEQYF.

The gene calls are TRBV5-1 and TRBJ2-1; a possible D gene is TRBD1 (5 bases). The CDR3 covers 17 residues. V was trimmed by 0 bases and J by 5 bases, leaving 18 bases between them. CDR1 is SGHRS, CDR2 YFSETQ, per germline. Here the CDR3 reads CASSLALPGWLDNEQFF. DNA for the CDR3: TGCGCCAGCAGCTTGGCCCTGCCAGGGTGGCTTGACAATGAGCAGTTCTTC.

The chain links TRBV6-5 to TRBJ1-2; D not certain. Germline loops: CDR1 MNHEY, CDR2 SVGAGI. Trimming took off 5 bases at V and 4 bases at J, with 11 bases between the two ends. CDR3 length equals 13 residues. In DNA form, the CDR3 reads TGTGCCAGCAGTCCCGGACCGGTCTATGGCTACACCTTC. Residues: CASSPGPVYGYTF.

The rearrangement uses TRBV5-1 and TRBJ2-1; perhaps TRBD2 as D (6 bases). V dropped 2 bases and J dropped 2 bases, with 14 bases sitting between them. This CDR3 contains 16 residues. The germline V gene encodes CDR1 SGHRS and CDR2 YFSETQ. The CDR3 nucleotides are TGCGCCAGCAGCTTAAACCCGGGAGCAACCTACAATGAGCAGTTCTTC. Translation gives CASSLNPGATYNEQFF.